The present T cell receptor delta chain was sequenced within a study of delta chains in infants with herpesvirus infections (dated by TCRdb to 2022 to 2023). Regarding the complete study: To characterize gammadelta T cell responses to primary cytomegalovirus (CMV) infection, researchers prospectively followed a birth cohort of Ugandan infants starting at birth. In infants who were infected with CMV after birth, the study searched for a public fetal Vdelta1/Vgamma8 gammadelta TCR clonotype. From PBMC, gammadelta TCRs were sequenced for 18 CMV-infected infants (one congenitally infected) and 8 CMV-uninfected infants who had sufficient sample available. Blood samples from the infants were grouped into approximate ages of 1.5, 4, 8 and 12 months. Previously published Belgian fetal and cord blood gammadelta TCR data were added only for comparison and were not generated in this cohort.

The library was built by means of RT-PCR. PBMC RNA was reverse transcribed with SuperScript II using gamma-chain- and delta-chain-specific primers to generate TCR cDNA. After purification with AMPure XP beads, the cDNA was amplified and indexed with Illumina adapters using the Nextera XT Index Kit. An Illumina MiSeq with a V2 300-cycle kit was used to sequence the gammadelta TCR libraries. As for the original processing: Using MiXCR v2.1.12, CDR3 sequences were assembled, and reads were mapped onto D, J and V genes obtained from GenBank. VDJtools v1.2.1 was used to analyze the repertoires of the CDR3 clonotypes. Clones were re-identified by TCRdb from the public reads with CATT, and rows with the same DNA were merged. The V and J calls were determined by TCRdb, not by the authors. The sample records some 220 delta-chain clones, around 12% of which are singletons. Together, the top ten hold about 40% of the sample.

V loses 4 bases, J loses 4 bases, and the germline ends lie 19 bases apart. The CDR3 has 16 amino acids, counting the end cysteine and phenylalanine. The sequence is cut down to CDR3 DNA, 48 bases in frame from base 1. CDR1 and CDR2 were assigned from the germline V gene as TSWWSYY and QGS. In this sample, this clone turned up a few times. What this receptor recognizes is not known. The mismatch at residue 11 between this DNA's translation and the TCRdb protein of a much larger clone likely reflects a read error; the protein shown is translated from the DNA. Broader findings and caveats from the paper: The public clonotype was found only at the first time point after infection and was absent in uninfected infants and in those infected after 120 days. Of around 18 CMV-infected infants, 4 carried the public Vdelta1 clonotype: the congenitally infected infant plus three who were infected postnatally before 120 days of age. Within Vdelta1 cells, the frequency of the public clonotype appeared to be inversely correlated with age at infection and to decay rapidly, seemingly not persisting past roughly two months. A small sample size and the lack of race- or environment-matched controls were noted by the authors, because CMV is acquired by nearly all Ugandans before adulthood. The public clonotype might still be present below the detection limit in CMV-uninfected infants.

Pregnant women receiving prenatal care in Kampala, Uganda, were recruited, and the infants of these women were enrolled, with documentation of maternal HIV status required. Families received weekly visits, and collection of infant clinical information, oral swabs and peripheral blood began at 6 weeks of age and continued every 4 months after that. Blood was drawn into heparin tubes, and PBMC were separated by Ficoll-Paque density gradient centrifugation and then cryopreserved. This chain joins TRDV1 to TRDJ1, and possibly TRDD3, on 5 matching bases. This sequence was found in a human donor who was a Ugandan infant, either HIV-exposed or HIV-unexposed (not recorded which). The sequences come from peripheral blood, collected at time point 1 of longitudinal follow-up. The DNA sequence is as follows: TGTGCTCTTGGGGGACCCCAATCACTGGTTATCGATAAACTCATCTTT. This is translated as CALGGPQSLVIDKLIF.